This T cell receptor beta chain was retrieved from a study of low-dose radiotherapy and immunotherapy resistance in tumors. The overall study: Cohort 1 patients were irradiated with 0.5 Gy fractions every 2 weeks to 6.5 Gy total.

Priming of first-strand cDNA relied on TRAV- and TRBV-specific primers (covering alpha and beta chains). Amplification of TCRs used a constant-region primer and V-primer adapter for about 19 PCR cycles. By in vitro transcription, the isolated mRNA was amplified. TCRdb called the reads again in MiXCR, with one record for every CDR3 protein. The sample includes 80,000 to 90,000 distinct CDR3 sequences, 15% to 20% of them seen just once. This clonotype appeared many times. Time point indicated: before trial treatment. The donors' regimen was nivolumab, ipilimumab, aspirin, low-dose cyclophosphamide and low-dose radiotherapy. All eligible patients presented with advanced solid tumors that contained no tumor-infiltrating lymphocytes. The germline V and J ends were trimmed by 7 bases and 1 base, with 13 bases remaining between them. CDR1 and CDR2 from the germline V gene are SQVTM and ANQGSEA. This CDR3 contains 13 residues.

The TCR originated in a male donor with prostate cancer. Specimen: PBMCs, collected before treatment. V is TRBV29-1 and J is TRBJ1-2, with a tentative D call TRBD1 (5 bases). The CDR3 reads CSARDSLNYGYTF. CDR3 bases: TGCAGCGCTCGGGACTCACTTAACTATGGCTACACCTTC.